This T cell receptor beta chain was recorded in a study of blood T cell repertoires in COVID-19. Background on the study: Samples representing acute and convalescent COVID-19 were sourced from the United States, Italy and Spain. Sample material is recorded as cDNA or gDNA derived from T cells, B-cell-depleted T cells, or PBMCs.

V was cut by 0 bases and J by 3 bases, with 9 bases left in between. The CDR3 has 14 amino acids. Looked up from germline, CDR1 is ENHRY and CDR2 is SYGVKD. Per the study methods: Nucleated cell number was recorded as an estimate derived from reference gene primer amplification. Profiled with immunoSEQ multiplex PCR; TCRdb holds only in-frame clones, not every one. V, J and clone size derive from that table, while D and trimming were established from the DNA sequence. The data contain about 140,000 clones, roughly 84% of them singletons. This clone occurred a few times. The sample comprised peripheral blood. V gene TRBV10-3 combines with J gene TRBJ2-7, with D maybe TRBD2 (6 bases). The origin of this receptor is a human donor in a cohort sampled during active COVID-19. The CDR3 sequence is CAISESTGGYEQYV. Written as DNA, the CDR3 is TGTGCCATCAGTGAGTCCACCGGGGGCTACGAGCAGTACGTC.